The 19 T cell receptor beta chains below all came from one sample that was sequenced in a study of T cell repertoires in cytomegalovirus infection. MiXCR, run by TCRdb on the reads, gives a single entry per CDR3 protein. Seen here are 300,000 to 400,000 distinct CDR3 sequences, roughly 20% observed once, and the top ten hold 8.7%. Source material: PBMCs. The receptors shown here come from a human donor in good health (CMV status not recorded). Some clones in this sample may be carry-over from other donors' samples.

V usage is TRBV12-3 or TRBV12-4 and J usage is TRBJ1-1; weak D call: TRBD1 (5 bases). V shed 2 bases and J shed 7 bases, with 17 bases lying between them. The CDR3 has 15 residues. CDR3 protein: CASSLSSGGWGEAFF. The CDR3 nucleotides read TGTGCCAGCAGTTTAAGTTCGGGGGGTTGGGGTGAAGCTTTCTTT.

This clonotype came up many times. The V call is TRBV11-2, the J call TRBJ1-2; possibly TRBD1 for D (5 bases). CDR3 length: 14 amino acids. V lost 5 bases, J lost 8 bases, and 18 bases lay in between. Germline loops: CDR1 SGHAT, CDR2 FQNNGV. CDR3 region: CASSPGTAGEGYTF. Written as DNA, the CDR3 is TGTGCCAGCAGCCCAGGGACCGCCGGGGAGGGCTACACCTTC.

The chain recombines TRBV4-2 with TRBJ2-3; no clear D gene. The CDR3 loop spans 13 amino acids. Germline CDR1 is LGHNA and CDR2 is YNFKEQ. Trimming shortened V by 5 bases and J by 4 bases, and 10 bases separated the two germline ends. CDR3: CASSARSSDTQYF. Here the CDR3 DNA reads TGTGCCAGCAGCGCCCGGTCATCAGATACGCAGTATTTT.

The rearrangement joins TRBV12-3 or TRBV12-4 to TRBJ1-2, with D tentatively TRBD1 (6 bases). V lost 6 bases, J lost 3 bases, and 11 bases lay in between. CDR3 length equals 13 residues. Here the CDR3 reads CASRQGFDYGYTF. The CDR3 DNA follows: TGTGCCAGCAGACAGGGTTTCGACTATGGCTACACCTTC.

This clonotype was detected only a few times. This chain joins TRBV7-2 and TRBJ2-7; the match to TRBD2 covers 9 bases. The ends lost 3 bases at V and 0 bases at J; junction bases unmatched: 9. The V gene's germline CDR1 is SGHTA and CDR2 FQGNSA. This CDR3 region has 17 residues. CDR3 coding DNA: TGTGCCAGCAGCTTTCTCTGGCGGGGGGGCGACTCCTACGAGCAGTACTTC. As protein: CASSFLWRGGDSYEQYF.

This clonotype occurred a few times. The genes are TRBV19 and TRBJ1-5; D gene uncertain. There are 18 residues in the CDR3. Germline values: CDR1 LNHDA, CDR2 SQIVND (reference sequence). The germline V and J ends were trimmed by 3 bases and 5 bases, with 23 bases remaining between them. The CDR3 DNA is TGTGCCAGTAGTATGGAAACCCTTGCGTTTGGCCAACATCAGCCCCAGCATTTT. This encodes CASSMETLAFGQHQPQHF.

The chain uses TRBV12-3 or TRBV12-4 and TRBJ1-1; tentative D call: TRBD1 (5 bases). Trimming pared 2 bases from V and 7 bases from J, leaving 11 bases between. The CDR3 runs to 13 residues. The DNA of the CDR3 is TGTGCCAGCAGTTTAAAAAGGGGCGGTGAAGCTTTCTTT. It yields the protein CASSLKRGGEAFF.

The sample holds a few counts of this clonotype. This chain links TRBV11-2 with TRBJ2-5, with a tentative D call TRBD1 (5 bases). Germline CDR1 is SGHAT and CDR2 is FQNNGV. Trimming removed 1 base at V and 5 bases at J, with 14 bases between. This CDR3 region has 15 residues. This CDR3 reads CASSLGDTGAETQYF. The CDR3 DNA reads TGTGCCAGCAGCTTAGGCGACACTGGGGCGGAGACCCAGTACTTC.

This clonotype was seen many times. The chain is built from TRBV7-9 and TRBJ2-5; the D call may be TRBD1 or TRBD2 (5 bases each). The CDR3 is made up of 16 amino acids. The V gene's germline CDR1 is SEHNR and CDR2 FQNEAQ (reference sequence). The V and J ends lost 1 base and 5 bases respectively, with 17 bases between them. The CDR3 loop is CASSLGRDLRRETQYF. In nucleotides, the CDR3 is TGTGCCAGCAGCTTAGGCCGGGACCTCCGACGGGAGACCCAGTACTTC.

This clonotype was seen a handful of times. This chain joins TRBV7-9 and TRBJ2-3, with unresolved D. Germline CDR1 SEHNR, CDR2 FQNEAQ (reference sequence). V was pared by 0 bases and J by 14 bases, with 15 bases between. The CDR3 covers 13 residues. The CDR3 loop is CASSLAERVLWYF. The CDR3 bases are TGTGCCAGCAGCTTAGCGGAAAGGGTTCTATGGTATTTT.

This chain links TRBV12-3 or TRBV12-4 with TRBJ1-1, with no clear D. The CDR3 is 15 residues long. V lost 5 bases to trimming and J lost 0 bases, with 13 bases between them. CDR3 residues: CASSPRTAMNTEAFF. In nucleotides, the CDR3 is TGTGCCAGCAGTCCCCGGACGGCCATGAACACTGAAGCTTTCTTT.

Concerning this clonotype: A much larger clone sits a single nucleotide away, making a read error possible. Because it lacks the conserved phenylalanine or tryptophan at the end, this CDR3 is likely a read error. V is TRBV12-3 or TRBV12-4 and J is TRBJ2-5; 10 nucleotides match TRBD2. The trim removed 6 bases at V and 7 bases at J, leaving 8 bases unmatched. This CDR3 is 14 amino acids long. CDR3 protein: CASRDSGGKGTQYL. For the CDR3, the DNA is TGTGCCAGCAGGGATAGCGGGGGGAAAGGGACCCAGTACTTA.

At least ten counts were recorded for this clonotype. The genes are TRBV19 and TRBJ1-3; 7 bases fit TRBD1. V shed 5 bases and J 2 bases; nucleotides not matched to a gene: 6. This CDR3 contains 15 residues. CDR1 and CDR2 (germline): LNHDA, SQIVND (reference sequence). Here the CDR3 DNA reads TGTGCCAGTAGTTCCGGGACAGCGGCTGGAAACACCATATATTTT. Amino acid sequence: CASSSGTAAGNTIYF.

The V gene is TRBV4-1, the J gene TRBJ2-6, with TRBD2 matching 14 bases. J gave up 4 bases and V 3 bases, and 8 bases lay outside the gene matches. From germline, CDR1 is MGHRA and CDR2 YSYEKL. The CDR3 is made up of 19 amino acids. This CDR3 is CASSHRLAGGPGGANVLTF. CDR3 DNA sequence: TGCGCCAGCAGCCACCGACTAGCGGGAGGGCCGGGGGGGGCCAACGTCCTGACTTTC.

The rearrangement joins TRBV15 to TRBJ2-7, with D perhaps matching TRBD2 (5 bases). Germline loops: CDR1 LNHNV, CDR2 YYDKDF (reference sequence). Trimming shortened V by 0 bases and J by 7 bases, and 16 bases separated the two germline ends. The CDR3 is 15 residues long. This CDR3 reads CATSRDVTGSEEQYF. CDR3 in DNA: TGTGCCACCAGCAGAGATGTTACGGGGTCGGAGGAGCAGTACTTC.

The rearrangement uses TRBV2 and TRBJ2-3; D unclear. V lost 8 bases and J 1 base, leaving 13 bases between the germline ends. The CDR3 has 14 amino acids. Germline V lookup: CDR1 SNHLY, CDR2 FYNNEI. The CDR3 DNA follows: TGTGCCAGCCAAACTATGCTGCGCACAGATACGCAGTATTTT. Protein product: CASQTMLRTDTQYF.

Ten or more counts support this clonotype. The J gene is TRBJ2-3, the V gene TRBV7-9; TRBD2 might be the D (6 bases). There are 14 residues in the CDR3. Trimming stripped 1 base from V and 4 bases from J, with 9 bases between. Germline values: CDR1 SEHNR, CDR2 FQNEAQ (reference sequence). The CDR3 coding sequence is TGTGCCAGCAGCTTAGGGGTAGCGGCAGATACGCAGTATTTT. The encoded protein is CASSLGVAADTQYF.

The gene calls are TRBV20-1 and TRBJ1-5; D call uncertain. Germline assignment: CDR1 DFQATT and CDR2 SNEGSKA (reference sequence). This CDR3 spans 13 amino acids. V was clipped by 6 bases and J by 5 bases, with 14 bases between them. The CDR3 coding sequence is TGCAGTGCCAGATTGGGCCAGCATCAGCCCCAGCATTTT. Its translation is CSARLGQHQPQHF.

The rearrangement joins TRBV29-1 to TRBJ1-2; TRBD1 agrees at 9 bases. This CDR3 has 14 amino acids. Looked up from germline, CDR1 is SQVTM and CDR2 is ANQGSEA. The J segment lost 7 bases and the V segment lost 4 bases, leaving 10 bases of the junction unmatched. Here the CDR3 DNA reads TGCAGCGTTGGGACACACAGGGGGCCCTCTGGCTACACCTTC. Its translation: CSVGTHRGPSGYTF. Full variable domain (missing parts from reference TRBV29-1 and TRBJ1-2): SAVISQKPSRDICQRGTSLTIQCQVDSQVTMMFWYRQQPGQSLTLIATANQGSEATYESGFVIDKFPISRPNLTFSTLTVSNMSPEDSSIYLCSVGTHRGPSGYTFGSGTRLTVV.